This entry lists 31 T cell receptor beta chains sequenced from one sample in a study of T-cell memory formation after mild COVID-19. TCRdb reprocessed the 5' RACE reads with MiXCR, giving one entry per CDR3 protein. The table shows 250,000 to 350,000 distinct CDR3 sequences, with approximately 15% occurring only once. Input material: PBMCs or a T cell subset sorted from them (not recorded which). All receptors come from a man aged 18 to 30 who had mild COVID-19 (a few samples of this study predate the infection). Cell type and time point are not known.

The chain is built from TRBV2 and TRBJ2-3, with TRBD2 matching over 7 bases. This CDR3 has 12 residues. The junction had 1 base not matched to a gene; V was cut back by 1 base and J by 9 bases. Germline assignment: CDR1 SNHLY and CDR2 FYNNEI. CDR3 protein: CASSEEAGTQYF. CDR3 nucleotide sequence: TGTGCCAGCAGTGAAGAAGCGGGGACGCAGTATTTT.

The chain combines TRBV11-2 with TRBJ2-6; 7 bases map to TRBD2. This CDR3 is 15 amino acids long. Germline V gives CDR1 SGHAT, CDR2 FQNNGV. Trimming cost V 8 bases and J 0 bases; bases outside gene matches: 4. In nucleotides, the CDR3 is TGTGCCAGCGGGAGGGCCTCCTCTGGGGCCAACGTCCTGACTTTC. Its protein product is CASGRASSGANVLTF.

This clonotype was seen only a few times. The genes are TRBV6-5 and TRBJ2-5, with a weak D call TRBD1 (5 bases). CDR3 size: 13 residues. V was pared by 8 bases and J by 5 bases, with 15 bases between. Germline V gives CDR1 MNHEY, CDR2 SVGAGI. CDR3 region: CASGNRFKETQYF. The CDR3 region has the DNA TGTGCCAGCGGCAACAGGTTCAAGGAGACCCAGTACTTC.

This clonotype was observed a handful of times. V is TRBV7-9 and J is TRBJ2-2; D ambiguous. The CDR3 consists of 11 residues. V shed 7 bases and J shed 6 bases, with 6 bases lying between them. Germline CDR1 SEHNR, CDR2 FQNEAQ (reference sequence). CDR3 sequence reads: CASNTPGELFF. The CDR3 bases are TGTGCCAGCAACACACCCGGGGAGCTGTTTTTT. Looking up the rest from reference TRBV7-9 and TRBJ2-2 gives the full variable domain: DTGVSQNPRHKITKRGQNVTFRCDPISEHNRLYWYRQTLGQGPEFLTYFQNEAQLEKSRLLSDRFSAERPKGSFSTLEIQRTEQGDSAMYLCASNTPGELFFGEGSRLTVL.

V and J are TRBV5-6 and TRBJ2-7, with 7 positions matching TRBD1. Germline lookup yields CDR1 SGHDT and CDR2 YYEEEE. This CDR3 comprises 15 residues. V lost 5 bases, J lost 0 bases, and 8 bases stayed unmatched. CDR3 in amino acids: CASRPFDRDSYEQYV. The CDR3 DNA sequence: TGTGCCAGCAGGCCGTTCGACAGGGACTCCTACGAGCAGTACGTC.

The chain combines TRBV15 with TRBJ1-5, with D possibly matching TRBD1 (5 bases). V was shortened by 8 bases and J by 1 base, with 15 bases between the two germline ends. Germline-derived CDR1 and CDR2 are LNHNV and YYDKDF (reference sequence). The CDR3 extends over 15 amino acids. The CDR3 DNA is TGTGCCACCGGGAGAGGGGTAGGCAGCAATCAGCCCCAGCATTTT. The encoded protein is CATGRGVGSNQPQHF. Based on the CDR3 plus reference TRBV15 and TRBJ1-5, the full variable domain is DAMVIQNPRYQVTQFGKPVTLSCSQTLNHNVMYWYQQKSSQAPKLLFHYYDKDFNNEADTPDNFQSRRPNTSFCFLDIRSPGLGDTAMYLCATGRGVGSNQPQHFGDGTRLSIL.

This clonotype has only a few counts. The chain combines TRBV20-1 with TRBJ2-7, with TRBD1 identical over 10 bases. The CDR3 has 14 amino acids. Losses at the gene ends were 5 bases for V and 7 bases for J; bases not matched to a gene: 11. CDR1 is DFQATT and CDR2 is SNEGSKA in the germline V gene (reference sequence). Here the CDR3 reads CSAGPGQGSREQYF. The DNA of the CDR3 is TGCAGTGCTGGGCCGGGACAGGGGTCGAGGGAGCAGTACTTC.

This clonotype has more than one count but fewer than ten. The chain carries TRBV12-3 or TRBV12-4 and TRBJ2-5; TRBD2 agrees at 10 bases. This CDR3 has 14 amino acids. V shed 5 bases and J 4 bases; nucleotides not matched to a gene: 4. CDR3 sequence (DNA): TGTGCCAGCAGTAGCGGGGGGGCCCTAGAGACCCAGTACTTC. Translating it yields CASSSGGALETQYF.

V gene TRBV20-1 combines with J gene TRBJ1-1; TRBD1 agrees at 11 bases. The CDR3 is 17 amino acids. In germline, CDR1 is DFQATT, CDR2 SNEGSKA (reference sequence). Trimming cost V 6 bases and J 0 bases; bases outside gene matches: 12. The CDR3 DNA sequence: TGCAGTGCGGACAGGGGGCGCGGGGGTACCATGAACACTGAAGCTTTCTTT. This translates into CSADRGRGGTMNTEAFF.

This clonotype was picked up many times. V usage is TRBV3-2 and J usage is TRBJ2-7; the table names TRBD1, a call not compared with the DNA. TRBV3-2 is classified as a pseudogene. The length of the CDR3 is 14 residues. CDR3 sequence reads: CASSQETGGYEQYV. CDR3 coding DNA: TGTGCCAGCAGCCAAGAGACAGGGGGCTACGAGCAGTACGTC.

The chain combines TRBV28 with TRBJ2-7; D is perhaps TRBD1 or TRBD2 (5 bases each). CDR1 is MDHEN, CDR2 SYDVKM, per germline. CDR3 length: 12 residues. Trimming removed 6 bases from V and 7 bases from J, with 13 bases in between. The CDR3, as DNA: TGTGCCAGCAGACCCCCAGAGGGGGAGCAGTACGTC. Residues: CASRPPEGEQYV.

This clonotype was detected a few times. This chain connects TRBV6-5 to TRBJ2-5, with D maybe TRBD2 (6 bases). Germline V CDR1 and CDR2: MNHEY, SVGAGI. Trimming left V 4 bases short and J 2 bases short, with 11 bases between. The CDR3 loop spans 14 amino acids. The chain's CDR3 is CASSLSGEQETQYF. CDR3 coding DNA: TGTGCCAGCAGTTTGTCGGGAGAGCAAGAGACCCAGTACTTC.

This clonotype was seen more than once but under ten times. The gene calls are TRBV7-2 and TRBJ2-2; D is possibly TRBD2 (5 bases). Germline V gene lookup returns CDR1 SGHTA and CDR2 FQGNSA. V lost 1 base, J lost 6 bases, and 12 bases lay in between. The CDR3 runs 15 residues. The CDR3 nucleotides read TGTGCCAGCAGCTTAGTTATGGCTAGCCCCGGGGAGCTGTTTTTT. Translating gives CASSLVMASPGELFF.

This clonotype showed up just a few times. V gene TRBV5-1 combines with J gene TRBJ1-2; perhaps TRBD1 as D (6 bases). Per germline, CDR1 SGHRS and CDR2 YFSETQ. Trimming took off 0 bases at V and 0 bases at J, with 12 bases between the two ends. This CDR3 has 16 amino acids. The CDR3 DNA follows: TGCGCCAGCAGCTTGGAACCAGGGGATCCTAACTATGGCTACACCTTC. It is translated as CASSLEPGDPNYGYTF.

This clonotype was seen only a few times. CDR3 in amino acids: CSARDRSSLNQPQHF. As DNA, the CDR3 is TGCAGTGCTAGAGATCGTTCCAGCCTCAATCAGCCCCAGCATTTT. V is TRBV20-1 and J is TRBJ1-5; D unresolved. The CDR3 is 15 amino acids. With 0 bases removed from V and 3 bases from J, the gap between germline ends came to 12 bases. CDR1 is DFQATT and CDR2 is SNEGSKA in the germline V gene (reference sequence).

The J gene is TRBJ2-3, the V gene TRBV20-1; D may be TRBD1 or TRBD2 (5 bases each). The CDR3 extends over 14 amino acids. The V gene lost 6 bases and the J gene lost 5 bases, with 18 bases spanning the gap. Germline V gene sequence: CDR1 DFQATT, CDR2 SNEGSKA (reference sequence). In DNA form, the CDR3 reads TGCAGTGCCCCCGGAGCAGGGAGAAGAGATACGCAGTATTTT. Protein product: CSAPGAGRRDTQYF.

In its sample, this clonotype was seen a few times. The chain recombines TRBV5-5 with TRBJ2-7, with TRBD1 matching 7 bases. There are 13 residues in the CDR3. V trimming: 1 base; J trimming: 6 bases; junction bases outside the gene matches: 4. Germline CDR1 and CDR2: SGHKS and YYEKEE (reference sequence). CDR3 loop: CASSLTGVREQYV. CDR3 DNA: TGTGCCAGCAGCTTGACAGGGGTTCGCGAGCAGTACGTC.

The rearrangement uses TRBV12-3 or TRBV12-4 and TRBJ2-3; D call uncertain. The CDR3 spans 15 residues. V gave up 3 bases and J gave up 0 bases, with 10 bases separating them. The CDR3 bases are TGTGCCAGCAGTTTGGCCCTCCCGAGCACAGATACGCAGTATTTT. It codes for CASSLALPSTDTQYF.

This rearrangement joins TRBV6-6 to TRBJ2-5, with TRBD1 matching 10 bases. The CDR3 has 17 amino acids. CDR1 and CDR2 from the germline V gene are MNHNY and SVGAGI (reference sequence). After removal of 1 base from V and 4 bases from J, the junction contained 9 bases not matched to a gene. The CDR3 is CASSYFLGTGEVETQYF. The CDR3 DNA reads TGTGCCAGCAGTTACTTTCTCGGGACAGGGGAGGTAGAGACCCAGTACTTC.

In this sample, this clonotype turned up a few times. The chain is built from TRBV7-9 and TRBJ1-1; tentative D call: TRBD1 (5 bases). Per the germline V gene, CDR1 is SEHNR and CDR2 is FQNEAQ (reference sequence). Trimming took off 6 bases at V and 6 bases at J, with 17 bases between the two ends. This CDR3 is 14 amino acids long. CDR3 loop: CASRGGGGFAEAFF. CDR3 nucleotide sequence: TGTGCCAGCAGGGGGGGGGGAGGTTTTGCTGAAGCTTTCTTT.

The rearrangement joins TRBV20-1 to TRBJ2-1; TRBD1 aligns across 9 bases. The CDR3 length is 14 residues. V lost 5 bases, J lost 8 bases, and 10 bases stayed unmatched. CDR1 and CDR2 (germline): DFQATT, SNEGSKA (reference sequence). The CDR3, as DNA: TGCAGTGCTGCGACGGGACAGGGTATTGATGAGCAGTTCTTC. This codes for CSAATGQGIDEQFF.

Only a few counts were recorded for this clonotype. The V and J genes are TRBV12-3 or TRBV12-4 and TRBJ1-1; D perhaps matches TRBD1 (5 bases). There are 11 residues in the CDR3. Trimming cost V 5 bases and J 10 bases, with 11 bases left between them. In nucleotides, the CDR3 is TGTGCCAGCAGTCCCGGGACGGGAGCTTTCTTT. Its protein product is CASSPGTGAFF.

In DNA, the CDR3 is TGCGCCAGCAGCTCCCTACAGGTGAACACTGAAGCTTTCTTT. Protein sequence: CASSSLQVNTEAFF. The V gene is TRBV5-1, the J gene TRBJ1-1, with D perhaps TRBD1 (5 bases). The V gene's germline CDR1 is SGHRS and CDR2 YFSETQ. V gave up 3 bases and J gave up 0 bases, with 9 bases separating them. The CDR3 is 14 residues long.

This chain joins TRBV7-2 and TRBJ2-5; no reliable D call. V lost 1 base and J lost 4, with 10 bases in between. Germline V CDR1 and CDR2: SGHTA, FQGNSA. This CDR3 is 14 amino acids long. CDR3: CASSLVGTSETQYF. The CDR3 DNA sequence: TGTGCCAGCAGCTTAGTGGGCACGTCAGAGACCCAGTACTTC. Looking up the rest from reference TRBV7-2 and TRBJ2-5 gives the full variable domain: GAGVSQSPSNKVTEKGKDVELRCDPISGHTALYWYRQSLGQGLEFLIYFQGNSAPDKSGLPSDRFSAERTGGSVSTLTIQRTQQEDSAVYLCASSLVGTSETQYFGPGTRLLVL.

Only a few counts were recorded for this clonotype. V usage is TRBV5-1 and J usage is TRBJ1-2; unclear D gene. Germline V gene data show CDR1 as SGHRS and CDR2 as YFSETQ. The V end lost 0 bases, the J end lost 8 bases, and 11 bases lay between the germline ends. This CDR3 spans 13 amino acids. The CDR3 loop is CASSLAPVSGYTF. CDR3 DNA: TGCGCCAGCAGCTTGGCCCCGGTTTCCGGCTACACCTTC.

This clonotype was recorded a few times. The rearrangement uses TRBV12-5 and TRBJ2-5, with D tentatively TRBD2 (6 bases). CDR3 length: 16 residues. Germline V gene lookup returns CDR1 LGHNT and CDR2 FRNRAP. V lost 6 bases and J lost 0, with 17 bases in between. The CDR3 DNA sequence: TGTGCTAGTGGCCGTCGGGAGAGTTGGTACCAAGAGACCCAGTACTTC. This translates into CASGRRESWYQETQYF.

The rearrangement joins TRBV12-3 or TRBV12-4 to TRBJ2-1; D perhaps matches TRBD2 (5 bases). This CDR3 is built from 13 residues. V was clipped by 8 bases and J by 6 bases, with 14 bases between them. The DNA of the CDR3 is TGTGCCAGCGGATTTTGGACTGCCAATGAGCAGTTCTTC. Protein sequence: CASGFWTANEQFF.

This clonotype was found a few times. This chain links TRBV7-2 with TRBJ2-3; possible D gene TRBD2, 5 bases. Germline V gene data show CDR1 as SGHTA and CDR2 as FQGNSA. Trimming removed 1 base from V and 3 bases from J, with 8 bases in between. The CDR3 extends over 14 amino acids. The CDR3, as DNA: TGTGCCAGCAGCTTAGAGCGGACTACAGATACGCAGTATTTT. Translation gives CASSLERTTDTQYF.

This clonotype was counted a single time. The chain recombines TRBV28 with TRBJ1-4; D is ambiguous. The CDR3 runs 16 residues. V was cut by 3 bases and J by 0 bases, with 11 bases left in between. Germline V CDR1 and CDR2: MDHEN, SYDVKM. This CDR3 reads CASSLETITTNEKLFF. CDR3 DNA: TGTGCCAGCAGTTTGGAGACGATCACAACTAATGAAAAACTGTTTTTT.

Only a few counts were recorded for this clonotype. The V gene is TRBV2, the J gene TRBJ2-3; TRBD2 matches at 8 bases. CDR1 SNHLY and CDR2 FYNNEI come from the germline V gene. Trimming cost V 6 bases and J 6 bases; bases outside gene matches: 5. This CDR3 comprises 13 residues. The CDR3 coding sequence is TGTGCCAGCAGCGGGAGACTAGCGGATACGCAGTATTTT. Protein: CASSGRLADTQYF.

This clonotype appeared a single time. The genes are TRBV5-1 and TRBJ2-5; D ambiguous. CDR3 size: 13 residues. Trimming stripped 5 bases from V and 5 bases from J, with 13 bases between. Germline CDR1 is SGHRS and CDR2 is YFSETQ. The CDR3 loop is CASRGSDGETQYF. CDR3 DNA: TGCGCCAGCAGGGGGTCGGATGGGGAGACCCAGTACTTC.